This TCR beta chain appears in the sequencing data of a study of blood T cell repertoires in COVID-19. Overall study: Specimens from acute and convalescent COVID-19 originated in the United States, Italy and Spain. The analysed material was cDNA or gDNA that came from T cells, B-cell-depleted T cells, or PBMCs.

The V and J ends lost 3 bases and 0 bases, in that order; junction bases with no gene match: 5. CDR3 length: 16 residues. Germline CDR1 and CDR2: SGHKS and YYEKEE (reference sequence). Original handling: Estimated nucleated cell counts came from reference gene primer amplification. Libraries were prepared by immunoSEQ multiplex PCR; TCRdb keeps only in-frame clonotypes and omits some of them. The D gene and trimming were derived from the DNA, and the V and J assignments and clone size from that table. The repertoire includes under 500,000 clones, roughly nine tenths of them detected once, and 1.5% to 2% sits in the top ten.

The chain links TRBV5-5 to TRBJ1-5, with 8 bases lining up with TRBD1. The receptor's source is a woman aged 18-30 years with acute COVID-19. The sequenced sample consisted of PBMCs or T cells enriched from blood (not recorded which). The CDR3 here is CASSWTGLDSNQPQHF. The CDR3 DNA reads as TGTGCCAGCAGCTGGACAGGGCTCGATAGCAATCAGCCCCAGCATTTT.